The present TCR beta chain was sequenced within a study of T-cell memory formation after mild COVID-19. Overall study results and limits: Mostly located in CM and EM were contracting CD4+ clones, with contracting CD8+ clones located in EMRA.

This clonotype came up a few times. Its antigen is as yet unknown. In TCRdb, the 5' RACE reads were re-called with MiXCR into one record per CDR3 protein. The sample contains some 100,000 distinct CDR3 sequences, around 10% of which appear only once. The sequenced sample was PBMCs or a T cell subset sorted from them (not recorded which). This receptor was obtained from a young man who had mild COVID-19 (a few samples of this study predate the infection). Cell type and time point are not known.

CDR3: CASSLVLGYSPLHF. The CDR3 bases are TGTGCCAGCAGCTTGGTACTCGGTTATTCACCCCTCCACTTT. The rearrangement links TRBV7-6 to TRBJ1-6; no clear D gene. Trimming removed 3 bases at V and 8 bases at J, with 11 bases between. The CDR3 has 14 amino acids. Germline assignment: CDR1 SGHVS and CDR2 FNYEAQ.